This TCR beta chain was profiled in a study of beta chain features in type 1 diabetes. At the level of the study: All samples combined gave under 110,000,000 sorted cells for examination. Study-wide results and caveats: Significant though moderate, a shortening of TCRB CDR3s appeared in all four CD4+ subsets of Type 1 diabetes patients. Among patients, naive, central memory and Treg TCRB repertoires appeared more similar than among healthy donors. Equally in patients and controls, shorter templates might have been favored by PCR.

The authors reverse transcribed all of the isolated RNA, so sequencing captured expressed TCRB transcripts. Method: immunoSEQ multiplex PCR; TCRdb's copy keeps in-frame clones and lacks some. The table lists hundreds of thousands of clones, around 15% of them singletons, with approximately 0.015% in the top ten. V was clipped by 3 bases and J by 4 bases, with 12 bases between them. Germline CDR1 MDHEN, CDR2 SYDVKM. The length of the CDR3 is 15 residues. This clone was observed a few times. Its specificity is unknown. The sequencing input was naive CD4+ T cells from blood. The sequence came from a man aged 25 to 40 with type 1 diabetes. The chain is built from TRBV28 and TRBJ1-4, with D perhaps TRBD1 (5 bases). The CDR3 loop reads CASSLVQDYNEKLFF. The CDR3 coding sequence is TGTGCCAGCAGTTTGGTACAGGATTATAATGAAAAACTGTTTTTT.